A selection of T cell receptor beta chains follows, all from one sample in a study of CD8+ T cells in alopecia areata. Only in-frame clones appear in the TCRdb table, and some are missing; sequencing was by immunoSEQ multiplex PCR. This sample has tens of thousands of clones, with about three fifths found just once. Sample: CD8+ T cells sorted from blood, taken at week 0. These receptors originate from a human donor with alopecia areata. Both conserved end residues are part of each CDR3. D genes are given only for firm matches. Clone size, where shown, is once, few, many, or a class for clones that have expanded.

TRBJ2-1,many,TRBV9,NA,TGTGCCAGCACCTTAGGGACCACCTACAATGAGCAGTTCTTC,CASTLGTTYNEQFF
TRBJ1-5,few,TRBV7-2,TRBD1,TGTGCCAGCAGCTTAGGGTGGCAGCCAGGGGGTCAGCCCCAGCATTTT,CASSLGWQPGGQPQHF
TRBJ1-1,many,TRBV19,NA,TGTGCCAGTAGTACTCAACATAACACTGAAGCTTTCTTT,CASSTQHNTEAFF
TRBJ2-7,NA,TRBV15,TRBD1,TGTGCCACCAGCAGAGATCGGACAGGGGGGGACGAGCAGTACTTC,CATSRDRTGGDEQYF
TRBJ2-1,NA,TRBV4-1,NA,TGCGCCAGCAGCCATGATTACAATGAGCAGTTCTTC,CASSHDYNEQFF
TRBJ2-7,NA,TRBV19,TRBD2,TGTGCCAGTAGTATAGTCGGCGGACTAGGCTACGAGCAGTACTTC,CASSIVGGLGYEQYF
TRBJ2-1,NA,TRBV7-2,TRBD2,TGTGCCAGCAGTTACGGGACTAGCGGAATCCGTGAGCAGTTCTTC,CASSYGTSGIREQFF
TRBJ1-1,NA,TRBV20-1,NA,TGCAGTGCTGCGCAGGGATTTGAAGCTTTCTTT,CSAAQGFEAFF
TRBJ2-1,NA,TRBV14,NA,TGTGCCAGCAGCCAGGATCACTACTCCTACAATGAGCAGTTCTTC,CASSQDHYSYNEQFF
TRBJ1-2,NA,TRBV5-1,NA,TGCGCCAGCAGTCCGACAGGAGGTATTAACTATGGCTACACCTTC,CASSPTGGINYGYTF
TRBJ1-5,NA,TRBV25-1,NA,TGTGCCAGCAGTGGGCTAGGGGAGCCCCAGCATTTT,CASSGLGEPQHF
TRBJ2-2,NA,TRBV5-6,NA,TGTGCCAGCAGCTTGGTTACCGGCCCCGGGGAGCTGTTTTTT,CASSLVTGPGELFF
TRBJ2-1,few,TRBV29-1,NA,TGCAGCGTTGAAGCCTGGGGCTACAATGAGCAGTTCTTC,CSVEAWGYNEQFF
TRBJ2-7,NA,TRBV5-1,NA,TGCGCCAGCAGCCTTAGTGGCTACGAGCAGTACTTC,CASSLSGYEQYF
TRBJ2-3,NA,TRBV9,NA,TGTGCCAGCAGCGTAGAAAGAAGGGACCCCACAGATACGCAGTATTTT,CASSVERRDPTDTQYF
TRBJ2-1,NA,TRBV7-6,NA,TGTGCCAGCAGCACCACTAGTCCCCCCTACAATGAGCAGTTCTTC,CASSTTSPPYNEQFF
TRBJ2-5,NA,TRBV30,TRBD2,TGTGCCTGGAGGTTAGCGGGAGGGCTCGCAGAGACCCAGTACTTC,CAWRLAGGLAETQYF
TRBJ1-5,NA,TRBV19,TRBD1,TGTGCCACTAGGACAGGGGGCGGTCAGCCCCAGCATTTT,CATRTGGGQPQHF
TRBJ2-1,few,TRBV4-3,TRBD2,TGCGCCAGCAGCTGGGCGGTGGCGGGGGGGCCGAATGAGCAGTTCTTC,CASSWAVAGGPNEQFF
TRBJ1-5,NA,TRBV27,TRBD1,TGTGCCAGCAGTTTAACAGGGGGTAATCAGCCCCAGCATTTT,CASSLTGGNQPQHF
TRBJ1-5,NA,TRBV19,NA,TGTGCCAGTAGTGCGGGGGTTGATAGCAATCAGCCCCAGCATTTT,CASSAGVDSNQPQHF
TRBJ2-1,once,TRBV27,NA,TGTGCCAGCAGTAGGATCCCCTCCTACAATGAGCAGTTCTTC,CASSRIPSYNEQFF
TRBJ2-4,NA,TRBV28,TRBD1,TGTGCCAGCAGAATAGGGACAGAGAAAAACATTCAGTACTTC,CASRIGTEKNIQYF
TRBJ2-2,NA,TRBV30,NA,TGTGCCTGGACTGGACAGAACACCGGGGAGCTGTTTTTT,CAWTGQNTGELFF
TRBJ2-7,NA,TRBV5-6,NA,TGTGCCAGCAGCTTGGCCACTCTCGAGCAGTACTTC,CASSLATLEQYF
TRBJ2-1,NA,TRBV7-9,TRBD2,TGTGCCAGCAGCCCTACTAGCGGGAGGGTCTATGAGCAGTTCTTC,CASSPTSGRVYEQFF
TRBJ2-7,few,TRBV27,TRBD1,TGTGCCAGCAGTTTATCCCCAGGGGGCGTTTACGAGCAGTACTTC,CASSLSPGGVYEQYF
TRBJ2-1,NA,TRBV29-1,TRBD2,TGCAGCGTCCCTAGCGGGAGAGCCTACAATGAGCAGTTCTTC,CSVPSGRAYNEQFF
TRBJ2-5,NA,TRBV7-2,NA,TGTGCCAGCAGCTTAGGCCATGGGGGGAGAGAGACCCAGTACTTC,CASSLGHGGRETQYF
TRBJ2-3,NA,TRBV7-6,TRBD2,TGTGCCAGCAGCTTAAGGGGGGCGGGGGGCCTCCTCACAGATACGCAGTATTTT,CASSLRGAGGLLTDTQYF
TRBJ2-7,NA,TRBV4-1,NA,TGCGCCAGCAGCCAAGTTCTAGGATGGGACGAGCAGTACTTC,CASSQVLGWDEQYF
TRBJ1-3,NA,TRBV6-5,NA,TGTGCCAGCAGTCCGTTAGCTACAGGTGGAAACACCATATATTTT,CASSPLATGGNTIYF
TRBJ2-5,NA,TRBV13,TRBD2,TGTGCCAGCAGTATTCTGAGCGGGAGCGGGGATGAGACCCAGTACTTC,CASSILSGSGDETQYF
TRBJ2-7,few,TRBV9,TRBD2,TGTGCCAGCAGCGTAGACCTAGCGGTGACCTACGAGCAGTACTTC,CASSVDLAVTYEQYF
TRBJ1-1,NA,TRBV30,NA,TGTGCCTGGGCCCGGGGGATGAACACTGAAGCTTTCTTT,CAWARGMNTEAFF
TRBJ2-1,NA,TRBV2,NA,TGTGCCAGCACCGACCGGGGTTACAATGAGCAGTTCTTC,CASTDRGYNEQFF
TRBJ1-2,NA,TRBV30,TRBD1,TGTGCCTGGACATCGGGCTCGGGGACAGGGGGCAGCTATGGCTACACCTTC,CAWTSGSGTGGSYGYTF
TRBJ2-1,NA,TRBV7-8,NA,TGTGCCAGCAGCTTATTCTCTGGTTTTGGAGAGCAGTTCTTC,CASSLFSGFGEQFF
TRBJ2-1,NA,TRBV4-1,TRBD2,TGCGCCAGCAGCCAAGCTTCGGCGGGAGTAACCAGACCGCAGTTCTTC,CASSQASAGVTRPQFF
TRBJ2-2,NA,TRBV5-6,NA,TGTGCCAGCAGCTTTAACCCCCCCGGGGAGCTGTTTTTT,CASSFNPPGELFF
TRBJ1-2,few,TRBV29-1,NA,TGCAGCGTTGAGGACCGGGACGACTATGGCTACACCTTC,CSVEDRDDYGYTF
TRBJ1-5,NA,TRBV29-1,NA,TGCAGCGTTGAAGAGCTGGGGCAGCCCCAGCATTTT,CSVEELGQPQHF
TRBJ2-3,NA,TRBV7-9,NA,TGTGCCAGCAGCCCACTAGGAGCGGGCCCGGCTAGCACAGATACGCAGTATTTT,CASSPLGAGPASTDTQYF
TRBJ2-1,few,TRBV6-5,TRBD2,TGTGCCAGCAGTTATAGCACTAGCGGGGACCTCAATGAGCAGTTCTTC,CASSYSTSGDLNEQFF
TRBJ2-1,NA,TRBV5-6,TRBD2,TGTGCCAGCAGTCCCGGGACTAGCACCTACAATGAGCAGTTCTTC,CASSPGTSTYNEQFF
TRBJ1-3,few,TRBV7-9,NA,TGTGCCAGCAGCTTTTTGGTCTCTGGAAACACCATATATTTT,CASSFLVSGNTIYF
TRBJ2-1,NA,TRBV5-1,NA,TGCGCCAGCAGCTTGGGACAGTTACACAATGAGCAGTTCTTC,CASSLGQLHNEQFF
TRBJ2-7,few,TRBV29-1,TRBD1,TGCAGCGTTGAAGATTACAGGGGGGAGCAGTACTTC,CSVEDYRGEQYF
TRBJ2-7,NA,TRBV27,NA,TGTGCCAGCAGTTTATCGACAGGAGCCTACGAGCAGTACTTC,CASSLSTGAYEQYF
TRBJ2-7,few,TRBV14,TRBD2,TGTGCCAGCAGCCGTGGGACTAGCCTAGACTACGAGCAGTACTTC,CASSRGTSLDYEQYF
TRBJ2-7,NA,TRBV10-3,NA,TGTGCCATCACAACCGGGACGGGGCCCTACGAGCAGTACTTC,CAITTGTGPYEQYF
TRBJ1-1,NA,TRBV27,NA,TGTGCCAGCAGTTTCGTGGGGAACACTGAAGCTTTCTTT,CASSFVGNTEAFF
TRBJ2-7,NA,TRBV27,NA,TGTGCCAGCAGTCCTTTGGGCTTAGAAGAGCAGTACTTC,CASSPLGLEEQYF
TRBJ1-1,NA,TRBV9,TRBD1,TGTGCCAGCAGCGTAGTTGGACAGGGGGCTGAAGCTTTCTTT,CASSVVGQGAEAFF
TRBJ1-2,NA,TRBV19,NA,TGTGCCAGTAGCCAGACTAAGGGAAACGCCTATGGCTACACCTTC,CASSQTKGNAYGYTF
TRBJ2-4,few,TRBV5-4,NA,TGTGCCAGCAGCCCAGAGGTAACCAAAAACATTCAGTACTTC,CASSPEVTKNIQYF
TRBJ2-1,NA,TRBV4-1,TRBD2,TGCGCCAGCAGCCAAGGGCCGGCTAGCGGGAGTCACAATGAGCAGTTCTTC,CASSQGPASGSHNEQFF
TRBJ2-5,few,TRBV29-1,NA,TGCAGCGTTAGTCCGAAAACGTACCAAGAGACCCAGTACTTC,CSVSPKTYQETQYF